One and the same sample provided the 29 T cell receptor beta chains below, sequenced in a study of blood T cell repertoires in COVID-19. Sequencing used immunoSEQ multiplex PCR; TCRdb keeps in-frame clones, though not all of them. The sample has about 78,000 clones; over 75% are singletons. The sample consisted of peripheral blood. These receptors were taken from a woman aged 80 or older with acute or convalescent COVID-19.

A few counts support this clone. The chain joins TRBV19 to TRBJ1-3; D is perhaps TRBD1 (6 bases). V dropped 8 bases and J dropped 0 bases, with 14 bases sitting between them. The CDR3 runs to 15 residues. Germline V gene sequence: CDR1 LNHDA, CDR2 SQIVND (reference sequence). CDR3 protein: CASRRDRSSGNTIYF. Here the CDR3 DNA reads TGTGCCAGTCGCCGTGACAGGAGCTCTGGAAACACCATATATTTT.

The chain employs TRBV7-3 and TRBJ2-7, with 7 bases that match TRBD1. CDR1 is SGHTA and CDR2 is FQGTGA in the germline V gene. V dropped 3 bases and J dropped 3; count of bases not matched to a gene: 5. CDR3 length equals 14 residues. CDR3 amino acids: CASSFPQGDYEQYF. The CDR3 DNA sequence: TGTGCCAGCAGCTTCCCGCAGGGGGACTACGAGCAGTACTTC.

Only one count was recorded for this clone. The chain recombines TRBV7-9 with TRBJ2-7; 10 bases fit TRBD1. Germline trimming cut 5 bases from V and 3 bases from J; bases unmatched to any gene: 7. Germline loops: CDR1 SEHNR, CDR2 FQNEAQ (reference sequence). The CDR3 contains 15 residues. The CDR3 loop is CASSARDRGNYEQYF. In nucleotides, the CDR3 is TGTGCCAGCAGCGCCCGGGACAGGGGTAACTACGAGCAGTACTTC.

V gene TRBV3-1 (or the pseudogene TRBV3-2) combines with J gene TRBJ2-7; the match to TRBD1 covers 8 bases. Losses at the gene ends were 2 bases for V and 5 bases for J; bases not matched to a gene: 5. This CDR3 contains 14 residues. Germline V gene lookup returns CDR1 LGHDT and CDR2 YNNKEL (reference sequence). Written as DNA, the CDR3 is TGTGCCAGCAGCCAAATTTCAGGGGGCAACGAGCAGTACTTC. Amino acid sequence: CASSQISGGNEQYF.

The chain joins TRBV11-2 to TRBJ2-7, with TRBD1 matching 8 bases. Germline CDR1 reads SGHAT; CDR2 reads FQNNGV. The V and J ends lost 5 bases and 3 bases, in that order; junction bases with no gene match: 9. The CDR3 is 15 amino acids. DNA of the CDR3: TGTGCCAGCAGCCCAGACAGGGGCCCTAGCTACGAGCAGTACTTC. This encodes CASSPDRGPSYEQYF.

The chain is built from TRBV2 and TRBJ2-3; D might be TRBD2 (6 bases). The CDR3 extends over 15 amino acids. Germline CDR1 SNHLY, CDR2 FYNNEI. V was trimmed by 5 bases and J by 0 bases, leaving 12 bases between them. The CDR3 DNA is TGTGCCAGCAGTAAAGGAGGGACTAGCACAGATACGCAGTATTTT. Translated: CASSKGGTSTDTQYF.

The V call is TRBV20-1, the J call TRBJ2-1, with TRBD2 matching over 11 bases. The CDR3 contains 19 residues. Unmatched junction bases numbered 13, after V lost 3 bases and J lost 0 bases. Germline V lookup: CDR1 DFQATT, CDR2 SNEGSKA (reference sequence). CDR3 nucleotides: TGCAGTGCTAGTGACCTGAGACTAGCGGGGAGTAGCTCCTACAATGAGCAGTTCTTC. The encoded protein is CSASDLRLAGSSSYNEQFF.

V gene TRBV12-3 or TRBV12-4 combines with J gene TRBJ2-5; D might be TRBD2 (7 bases). V lost 11 bases and J 7 bases, leaving 17 bases between the germline ends. This CDR3 is 12 amino acids long. CDR3 sequence: CASGGGSGTQYF. The DNA for the CDR3 is TGTGCCTCCGGGGGCGGGAGTGGGACCCAGTACTTC.

The chain uses TRBV3-1 (or the pseudogene TRBV3-2) and TRBJ2-7, with 8 bases that match TRBD2. CDR3 length: 17 amino acids. CDR1 and CDR2 from the germline V gene are LGHDT and YNNKEL (reference sequence). The V segment lost 0 bases and the J segment 7 bases; nucleotides outside the gene matches: 14. The DNA of the CDR3 is TGTGCCAGCAGCCAAGATCAGTCTCGCGGGAGGATACGTGAGCAGTACTTC. Protein: CASSQDQSRGRIREQYF.

J is TRBJ1-2 and V is TRBV19; D ambiguous. V lost 10 bases and J 4 bases, leaving 22 bases between the germline ends. The CDR3 consists of 15 residues. Per germline, CDR1 LNHDA and CDR2 SQIVND (reference sequence). CDR3 amino acids: CATRRFRESAYGYTF. Written as DNA, the CDR3 is TGTGCCACCCGGAGGTTTAGGGAATCGGCCTATGGCTACACCTTC. Based on the CDR3 plus reference TRBV19 and TRBJ1-2, the full variable domain is DGGITQSPKYLFRKEGQNVTLSCEQNLNHDAMYWYRQDPGQGLRLIYYSQIVNDFQKGDIAEGYSVSREKKESFPLTVTSAQKNPTAFYLCATRRFRESAYGYTFGSGTRLTVV.

The chain uses TRBV10-3 and TRBJ2-2, with D maybe TRBD1 (6 bases). The CDR3 has 14 residues. Germline loops: CDR1 ENHRY, CDR2 SYGVKD. Trimming stripped 0 bases from V and 9 bases from J, with 11 bases between. CDR3 sequence: CAISESGRGRELFF. The CDR3 DNA reads as TGTGCCATCAGTGAGTCCGGCAGGGGCCGGGAGCTGTTTTTT.

V is TRBV7-3 and J is TRBJ2-2, with 13 bases aligning to TRBD2. In germline, CDR1 is SGHTA, CDR2 FQGTGA. CDR3 length: 15 residues. The V gene end was trimmed by 4 bases and the J gene end by 5 bases; junction bases not matched to a gene: 1. The CDR3 here is CASSSTSGGTGELFF. CDR3 nucleotide sequence: TGTGCCAGCAGCTCGACTAGCGGGGGGACCGGGGAGCTGTTTTTT.

V and J are TRBV24-1 and TRBJ1-1; 8 bases map to TRBD1. The CDR3 contains 15 residues. After removal of 4 bases from V and 3 bases from J, the junction contained 6 bases not matched to a gene. The germline V gene encodes CDR1 KGHDR and CDR2 SFDVKD. The CDR3: CATSEPGGADTEAFF. CDR3 nucleotide sequence: TGTGCCACCAGTGAACCAGGGGGCGCGGACACTGAAGCTTTCTTT.

The CDR3 spells CASSSVATLGNEQFF. Written as DNA, the CDR3 is TGCGCCAGCAGCTCAGTAGCGACACTTGGGAATGAGCAGTTCTTC. The V call is TRBV5-1, the J call TRBJ2-1; D possibly corresponds to TRBD2 (5 bases). V was cut by 3 bases and J by 7 bases, with 17 bases left in between. Per germline, CDR1 SGHRS and CDR2 YFSETQ. The CDR3 has 15 residues.

In its sample, this clone was seen once. A junction end diverges from the germline sequence, so it may reflect a read error. V gene TRBV3-1 (or the pseudogene TRBV3-2) combines with J gene TRBJ2-1, with D possibly being TRBD2 (7 bases). From germline, CDR1 is LGHDT and CDR2 YNNKEL (reference sequence). This CDR3 is 18 amino acids long. This CDR3 is CASTQTVGGRRDYNEQFF. In nucleotides, the CDR3 is TGTGCCAGCACCCAAACAGTGGGGGGGCGTAGGGACTACAATGAGCAGTTCTTC.

This chain connects TRBV10-3 to TRBJ2-5; D call uncertain. Germline CDR1 is ENHRY and CDR2 is SYGVKD. The CDR3 runs to 14 residues. V lost 0 bases to trimming and J lost 4 bases, with 9 bases between them. CDR3: CAISESLVGETQYF. CDR3 nucleotides: TGTGCCATCAGTGAGTCGCTAGTTGGAGAGACCCAGTACTTC.

The V and J genes are TRBV18 and TRBJ1-2; D perhaps matches TRBD1 (5 bases). Germline V gene sequence: CDR1 KGHSH, CDR2 LQKENI. CDR3 size: 13 residues. Between the trimmed V and J ends, which lost 3 bases and 7 bases, there was a span of 12 bases. CDR3 in amino acids: CASSPFRDSGYTF. The CDR3 DNA sequence: TGTGCCAGCTCACCCTTCAGGGACTCTGGCTACACCTTC.

The V gene is TRBV29-1, the J gene TRBJ2-1, with 7 positions matching TRBD1. The CDR3 spans 12 residues. Germline V gives CDR1 SQVTM, CDR2 ANQGSEA. V gave up 5 bases and J gave up 6 bases; unmatched junction bases: 4. CDR3 sequence (DNA): TGCAGCGTTAACAGGGGCCCCAATGAGCAGTTCTTC. The encoded protein is CSVNRGPNEQFF.

This chain links TRBV5-1 with TRBJ2-2; maybe TRBD2 (7 bases). The CDR3 totals 15 residues. V dropped 2 bases and J dropped 3 bases, with 11 bases sitting between them. In germline, CDR1 is SGHRS, CDR2 YFSETQ. CDR3 protein: CASSLGGGYTGELFF. CDR3 DNA sequence: TGCGCCAGCAGCTTAGGCGGGGGCTACACCGGGGAGCTGTTTTTT.

In its sample, this clone was seen once. One junction end does not reproduce the germline sequence, and a read error may be involved. The chain uses TRBV2 and TRBJ2-7, with D possibly matching TRBD1 (6 bases). The CDR3 has 13 residues. Germline V gene lookup returns CDR1 SNHLY and CDR2 FYNNEI. The CDR3 nucleotides read TGTGCCAGCAGTGAAACCCGGACAGTCCCCCCAGGTTTC. Its translation: CASSETRTVPPGF.

This sequence joins TRBV12-3 or TRBV12-4 and TRBJ2-4, with 7 positions matching TRBD2. The length of the CDR3 is 13 residues. V gave up 2 bases and J gave up 8 bases; unmatched junction bases: 3. The chain's CDR3 is CASSLLGGDIQYF. DNA of the CDR3: TGTGCCAGCAGTTTATTGGGAGGGGACATTCAGTACTTC.

The chain uses TRBV5-1 and TRBJ2-5; TRBD2 matches 10 bases. There are 16 residues in the CDR3. Per germline, CDR1 SGHRS and CDR2 YFSETQ. The junction had 11 bases not matched to a gene; V was cut back by 7 bases and J by 2 bases. CDR3 region: CASGNGLAGVQETQYF. Written as DNA, the CDR3 is TGCGCCAGCGGAAATGGGCTAGCGGGGGTACAAGAGACCCAGTACTTC. Filled out from reference TRBV5-1 and TRBJ2-5, the complete variable domain reads KAGVTQTPRYLIKTRGQQVTLSCSPISGHRSVSWYQQTPGQGLQFLFEYFSETQRNKGNFPGRFSGRQFSNSRSEMNVSTLELGDSALYLCASGNGLAGVQETQYFGPGTRLLVL.

This clone has a single count. The chain has TRBV7-8 and TRBJ2-3; D is uncertain. CDR3 length: 14 residues. CDR1 and CDR2 (germline): SGHVS, FQNEAQ. V gave up 2 bases and J gave up 3 bases, with 9 bases separating them. CDR3 DNA: TGTGCCAGCAGCTTACAGTTTTTGACAGATACGCAGTATTTT. Amino acids: CASSLQFLTDTQYF.

This chain joins TRBV3-1 (or the pseudogene TRBV3-2) and TRBJ1-1; D is ambiguous. Trimming removed 0 bases at V and 0 bases at J, with 8 bases between. Germline CDR1 LGHDT, CDR2 YNNKEL (reference sequence). The CDR3 spans 15 residues. CDR3 protein: CASSQDGQMNTEAFF. CDR3 in DNA: TGTGCCAGCAGCCAAGATGGGCAGATGAACACTGAAGCTTTCTTT.

The J gene is TRBJ1-1, the V gene TRBV19; 9 bases line up with TRBD1. Germline values: CDR1 LNHDA, CDR2 SQIVND (reference sequence). The CDR3 runs to 15 residues. V shed 3 bases, J shed 8 bases, and the junction held 10 bases outside the gene matches. The DNA for the CDR3 is TGTGCCAGTAGTATCCCCAAGCGGGGGACAGGGGAAGCTTTCTTT. This sequence encodes CASSIPKRGTGEAFF. The full variable domain, with the rest looked up from reference TRBV19 and TRBJ1-1, is DGGITQSPKYLFRKEGQNVTLSCEQNLNHDAMYWYRQDPGQGLRLIYYSQIVNDFQKGDIAEGYSVSREKKESFPLTVTSAQKNPTAFYLCASSIPKRGTGEAFFGQGTRLTVV.

The rearrangement uses TRBV5-1 and TRBJ2-1; no reliable D call. The V end was cut by 4 bases, the J end by 0 bases, with 14 bases between. This CDR3 has 16 residues. Germline V gene lookup returns CDR1 SGHRS and CDR2 YFSETQ. CDR3 protein: CASSTNFLSSYNEQFF. CDR3 nucleotide sequence: TGCGCCAGCAGCACCAATTTCTTGAGCTCCTACAATGAGCAGTTCTTC.

The chain uses TRBV10-3 and TRBJ2-6; no clear D gene. This CDR3 contains 14 residues. The V end was cut by 8 bases, the J end by 0 bases, with 8 bases between. Germline V gene lookup returns CDR1 ENHRY and CDR2 SYGVKD. The CDR3 bases are TGTGCCATCGCCCCGAGCTCTGGGGCCAACGTCCTGACTTTC. Translating gives CAIAPSSGANVLTF.

The rearrangement links TRBV6-5 to TRBJ2-5; D is uncertain. CDR3 length equals 15 residues. Germline lookup yields CDR1 MNHEY and CDR2 SVGAGI. V shed 2 bases and J shed 1 base, with 11 bases lying between them. The chain's CDR3 is CASSYTNKRQETQYF. As DNA, the CDR3 is TGTGCCAGCAGTTACACTAACAAACGCCAAGAGACCCAGTACTTC.

This chain links TRBV10-1 with TRBJ1-2, with 7 bases fitting TRBD1. The CDR3 consists of 13 residues. V dropped 6 bases and J dropped 4; count of bases not matched to a gene: 5. Germline CDR1 and CDR2: WNHNN and SYGVQD (reference sequence). The CDR3 spells CASRSRGVYGYTF. CDR3 DNA sequence: TGCGCCAGCAGAAGCAGGGGGGTCTATGGCTACACCTTC.